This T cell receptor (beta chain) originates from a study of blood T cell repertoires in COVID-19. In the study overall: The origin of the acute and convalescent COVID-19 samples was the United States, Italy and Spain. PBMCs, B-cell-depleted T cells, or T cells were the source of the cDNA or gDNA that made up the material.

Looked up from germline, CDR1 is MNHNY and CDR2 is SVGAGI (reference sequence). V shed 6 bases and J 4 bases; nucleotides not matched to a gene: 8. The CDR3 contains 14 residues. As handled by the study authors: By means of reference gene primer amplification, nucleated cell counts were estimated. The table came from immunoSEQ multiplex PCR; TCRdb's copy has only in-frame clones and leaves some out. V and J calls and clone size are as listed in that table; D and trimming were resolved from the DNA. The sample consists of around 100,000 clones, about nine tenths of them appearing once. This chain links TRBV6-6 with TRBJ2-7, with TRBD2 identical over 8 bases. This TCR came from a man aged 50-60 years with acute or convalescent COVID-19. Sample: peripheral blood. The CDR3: CASSVLGGRYEQYF. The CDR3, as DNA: TGTGCCAGCAGCGTCCTAGGCGGGAGGTACGAGCAGTACTTC.